One sample yielded the 10 T cell receptor beta chains listed below, sequenced in a study of T cells in Graves' hyperthyroidism and ophthalmopathy. What was amplified from RNA transcripts were TCR beta CDR3 regions. The HTBI primer set drove a first-round RT-PCR of the TCR CDR3. TCRdb reprocessed the multiplex PCR reads with MiXCR, giving one entry per CDR3 protein. The sample shows roughly 300,000 distinct CDR3 sequences, less than 30% of them seen only once. The sequencing sample was made of blood. The source is a man between 35 and 55 years old with Graves' hyperthyroidism that later progressed to Graves' ophthalmopathy.

The rearrangement uses TRBV15 and TRBJ1-5; D is perhaps TRBD1 (6 bases). V was shortened by 1 base and J by 1 base, with 8 bases between the two germline ends. This CDR3 is built from 15 residues. The germline CDR1 and CDR2 sequences are LNHNV and YYDKDF (reference sequence). CDR3 protein: CATSRGTGSNQPQHF. The DNA for the CDR3 is TGTGCCACCAGCAGAGGTACAGGGAGCAATCAGCCCCAGCATTTT.

This clonotype was counted ten times or more. V usage is TRBV6-1 and J usage is TRBJ2-7; no reliable D call. The length of the CDR3 is 11 residues. CDR1 is MNHNS and CDR2 is SASEGT in the germline V gene. V lost 6 bases and J lost 2, with 5 bases in between. CDR3 region: CASRLAYEQYF. CDR3 nucleotide sequence: TGTGCCAGCAGGCTGGCCTACGAGCAGTACTTC.

This clonotype was seen at least ten times. V usage is TRBV29-1 and J usage is TRBJ1-1, with TRBD1 identical over 10 bases. The junction had 6 bases not matched to a gene; V was cut back by 4 bases and J by 1 base. The germline gives CDR1 SQVTM, CDR2 ANQGSEA. CDR3 size: 15 residues. CDR3 residues: CSVGPRTGGNTEAFF. The CDR3 region has the DNA TGCAGCGTTGGACCAAGGACAGGGGGGAACACTGAAGCTTTCTTT.

Many counts were recorded for this clonotype. The V gene is TRBV5-1, the J gene TRBJ2-7; D is unclear. The CDR3 spans 13 residues. V was pared by 0 bases and J by 3 bases, with 7 bases between. CDR1 SGHRS and CDR2 YFSETQ come from the germline V gene. This CDR3 is CASSLDLVYEQYF. Here the CDR3 DNA reads TGCGCCAGCAGCTTGGATCTAGTCTACGAGCAGTACTTC.

This clonotype was observed a few times. The rearrangement joins TRBV6-1 to TRBJ1-5; no reliable D call. Germline V lookup: CDR1 MNHNS, CDR2 SASEGT. The germline V and J ends were trimmed by 1 base and 14 bases, with 9 bases remaining between them. The CDR3 consists of 11 residues. Written as DNA, the CDR3 is TGTGCCAGCAGTGAAGGGGTGGGAAAGCATTTT. It is translated as CASSEGVGKHF.

This clonotype showed up many times. The CDR3 reads CATSRDPPGLAGGPNEQYF. CDR3 DNA sequence: TGTGCCACCAGCAGAGATCCTCCCGGACTAGCGGGAGGGCCCAACGAGCAGTACTTC. This sequence joins TRBV15 and TRBJ2-7, with 15 bases that match TRBD2. The CDR3 has 19 amino acids. Germline V CDR1 and CDR2: LNHNV, YYDKDF (reference sequence). V shed 0 bases and J 5 bases; nucleotides not matched to a gene: 11.

The sample holds a few counts of this clonotype. The chain joins TRBV25-1 to TRBJ2-7; D uncertain. CDR3 length: 13 amino acids. Per the germline V gene, CDR1 is MGHDK and CDR2 is SYGVNS. The V and J ends lost 1 base and 3 bases respectively, with 7 bases between them. The CDR3 spells CASSEFSSYEQYF. The CDR3 bases are TGTGCCAGCAGTGAATTCAGCAGCTACGAGCAGTACTTC.

CDR3 amino acids: CSAGTTGAARESGYTF. As DNA, the CDR3 is TGCAGTGCTGGAACGACCGGTGCCGCCAGGGAGAGCGGCTACACCTTC. V gene TRBV20-1 combines with J gene TRBJ1-2; a weak D match, TRBD1 (5 bases). The V end was cut by 5 bases, the J end by 8 bases, with 27 bases between. Germline V gives CDR1 DFQATT, CDR2 SNEGSKA (reference sequence). There are 16 residues in the CDR3.

In this sample, this clonotype turned up many times. V usage is TRBV2 and J usage is TRBJ1-5; TRBD1 is a possible D gene (5 bases). The V gene lost 3 bases and the J gene lost 2 bases, with 17 bases spanning the gap. The CDR3 consists of 17 residues. Germline CDR1 reads SNHLY; CDR2 reads FYNNEI. CDR3 coding DNA: TGTGCCAGCAGTGATAGGCAGGGCGGGTTTCGCAATCAGCCCCAGCATTTT. Protein: CASSDRQGGFRNQPQHF. The complete variable domain, with remaining parts taken from reference TRBV2 and TRBJ1-5, reads EPEVTQTPSHQVTQMGQEVILRCVPISNHLYFYWYRQILGQKVEFLVSFYNNEISEKSEIFDDQFSVERPDGSNFTLKIRSTKLEDSAMYFCASSDRQGGFRNQPQHFGDGTRLSIL.

This clonotype was counted many times. The V and J genes are TRBV20-1 and TRBJ2-7; the match to TRBD2 covers 8 bases. The germline CDR1 and CDR2 sequences are DFQATT and SNEGSKA (reference sequence). J was trimmed by 3 bases and V by 2 bases; bases with no gene match: 9. The CDR3 contains 15 residues. CDR3 residues: CSARYPLAGYYEQYF. Here the CDR3 DNA reads TGCAGTGCTAGATACCCCTTAGCGGGATACTACGAGCAGTACTTC.